The clone carrying this T cell receptor beta chain has at least ten counts. This CDR3 is 15 amino acids long. Germline V CDR1 and CDR2: SGHVS, FQNEAQ. V lost 1 base and J lost 4, with 11 bases in between. Patients were aged 18 to 65, had disease duration under 2 months, and had newly diagnosed hyperthyroidism. Diagnoses rested on clinical symptoms, serum thyroxine and TRAb, thyroid ultrasound and orbital computed tomography. This entry comes from a study of T cells in Graves' hyperthyroidism and ophthalmopathy. There were TCR beta CDR3 regions amplified from RNA transcripts. TCR CDR3 regions were first amplified by RT-PCR with HTBI primers. TCRdb redid the calling of the multiplex PCR reads with MiXCR, one entry per CDR3 protein. Altogether 75,000 to 100,000 distinct CDR3 sequences are present, just over 50% being singletons, with the ten largest covering 27%.

The clonotype originates from a woman aged 40 to 50 with Graves' hyperthyroidism. The rearrangement joins TRBV7-8 to TRBJ1-3, with a tentative D call TRBD1 (6 bases). Material: blood. This chain's CDR3 is CASSLEPGTGNTIYF. The CDR3 DNA reads TGTGCCAGCAGCTTAGAGCCAGGGACAGGAAACACCATATATTTT.